This TCR beta chain was recorded in a study of blood T cells in healthy people across ages. Study results and limitations: Long-lived donors exceeded aged donors in naive CD4+ cells and diversity.

PBMCs, at least 7 million per sample, were isolated. A minimum of 6 micrograms of total RNA was extracted per sample. For the second PCR, which ran for 7 to 11 cycles, a sample-barcoded 5' primer and a J-beta primer mix were used. TCRdb called the 5' RACE reads again in MiXCR, with one record for every CDR3 protein. The top ten hold about 19% of the sample, which has hundreds of thousands of distinct CDR3 sequences, around two fifths seen once. A note on this clonotype: What it recognizes is unknown.

From germline, CDR1 is MNHEY and CDR2 SVGEGT. The CDR3 spans 18 residues. J lost 4 bases, V lost 5 bases, and 18 bases had no gene match. This chain connects TRBV6-2 or TRBV6-3 to TRBJ2-7; TRBD2 matches at 9 bases. The source of this sequence is a man in his sixties in good health. Sequencing was performed on blood. The CDR3 nucleotides read TGTGCCAGCAGTGGGGGACTAGCAACGCGACCTCTATCGTACGAGCAGTACTTC. Translated, it gives CASSGGLATRPLSYEQYF.